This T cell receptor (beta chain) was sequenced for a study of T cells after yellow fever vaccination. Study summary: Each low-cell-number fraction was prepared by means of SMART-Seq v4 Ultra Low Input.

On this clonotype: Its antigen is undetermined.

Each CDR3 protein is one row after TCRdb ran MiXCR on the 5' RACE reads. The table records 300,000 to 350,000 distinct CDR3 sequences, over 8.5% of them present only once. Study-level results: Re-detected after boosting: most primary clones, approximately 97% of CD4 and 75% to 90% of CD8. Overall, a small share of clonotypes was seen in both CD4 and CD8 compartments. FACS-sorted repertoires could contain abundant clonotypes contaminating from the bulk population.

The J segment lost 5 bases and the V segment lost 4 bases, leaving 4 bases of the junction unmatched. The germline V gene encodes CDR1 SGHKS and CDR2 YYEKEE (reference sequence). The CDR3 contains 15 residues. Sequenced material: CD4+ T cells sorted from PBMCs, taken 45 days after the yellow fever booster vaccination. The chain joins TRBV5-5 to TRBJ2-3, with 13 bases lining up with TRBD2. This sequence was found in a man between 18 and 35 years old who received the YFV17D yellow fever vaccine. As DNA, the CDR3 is TGTGCCAGCAGCCTTAGGACTAGCGGGGGAGATACGCAGTATTTT. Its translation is CASSLRTSGGDTQYF.